Presented here are 25 T cell receptor beta chains from one specimen sequenced in a study of blood T cell repertoires in COVID-19. Measured with immunoSEQ multiplex PCR; TCRdb has only the in-frame clones, and not every one. The data contain some 240,000 clones, around 84% of them singletons. Sequencing input: peripheral blood. These TCRs come from a woman in her 40s who had recovered from COVID-19.

This clone appeared once. This sequence joins TRBV19 and TRBJ2-7, with D perhaps TRBD1 (5 bases). This CDR3 comprises 13 residues. V gave up 7 bases and J gave up 6 bases, with 16 bases separating them. Germline CDR1 reads LNHDA; CDR2 reads SQIVND (reference sequence). The CDR3 sequence is CASTGSQGVEQYF. The CDR3 coding sequence is TGTGCCAGTACTGGCAGTCAGGGTGTCGAGCAGTACTTC.

The chain carries TRBV5-5 and TRBJ1-2, with D possibly being TRBD1 (6 bases). The CDR3 consists of 13 residues. Trimming left V 4 bases short and J 4 bases short, with 11 bases between. CDR1 SGHKS and CDR2 YYEKEE come from the germline V gene (reference sequence). The CDR3 nucleotides read TGTGCCAGCAGCCCACGGGACATCTATGGCTACACCTTC. It codes for CASSPRDIYGYTF. The full variable domain, completed using reference TRBV5-5 and TRBJ1-2, is DAGVTQSPTHLIKTRGQQVTLRCSPISGHKSVSWYQQVLGQGPQFIFQYYEKEERGRGNFPDRFSARQFPNYSSELNVNALLLGDSALYLCASSPRDIYGYTFGSGTRLTVV.

Concerning this clone itself: Its ends do not fully match the called genes, so a read error is possible. The V call is TRBV14, the J call TRBJ2-1; D possibly corresponds to TRBD2 (7 bases). The CDR3 spans 14 residues. Germline V CDR1 and CDR2: SGHDN, FVKESK. The CDR3 loop is CASSQGGGYNEQFF. DNA of the CDR3: TGTGCCAGCAGTCAAGGGGGGGGCTACAATGAGCAGTTCTTC.

The CDR3 DNA is TGCAGCGTTCAGCGGACAGGGTTCGCAGATACGCAGTATTTT. This translates into CSVQRTGFADTQYF. The chain joins TRBV29-1 to TRBJ2-3; 8 bases align to TRBD1. This CDR3 has 14 residues. The germline V gene has CDR1 SQVTM and CDR2 ANQGSEA. V trimming: 5 bases; J trimming: 4 bases; junction bases outside the gene matches: 8.

The chain has TRBV7-3 and TRBJ1-4, with D perhaps matching TRBD1 (5 bases). Deletions cut 8 bases from V and 3 bases from J, with 10 bases between. This CDR3 region has 13 residues. Germline CDR1 reads SGHTA; CDR2 reads FQGTGA. The CDR3 region is CASSEGANEKLFF. CDR3 coding DNA: TGTGCCAGCTCGGAAGGGGCTAATGAAAAACTGTTTTTT.

This rearrangement joins TRBV18 to TRBJ2-3; D unresolved. CDR3 length: 15 amino acids. Trimming removed 0 bases at V and 0 bases at J, with 7 bases between. Per germline, CDR1 KGHSH and CDR2 LQKENI. The CDR3 bases are TGTGCCAGCTCACCACCATCGTTGAGCACAGATACGCAGTATTTT. Amino acid sequence: CASSPPSLSTDTQYF. Combining the CDR3 with reference TRBV18 and TRBJ2-3 gives the whole variable domain NAGVMQNPRHLVRRRGQEARLRCSPMKGHSHVYWYRQLPEEGLKFMVYLQKENIIDESGMPKERFSAEFPKEGPSILRIQQVVRGDSAAYFCASSPPSLSTDTQYFGPGTRLTVL.

The V gene is TRBV6-6, the J gene TRBJ1-6; perhaps TRBD1 as D (6 bases). The V gene's germline CDR1 is MNHNY and CDR2 SVGAGI (reference sequence). This CDR3 comprises 16 residues. Trimming pared 0 bases from V and 9 bases from J, leaving 15 bases between. The CDR3 loop is CASSYSRWGRGSPLHF. The CDR3 nucleotides are TGTGCCAGCAGTTACTCGAGGTGGGGGCGTGGTTCACCCCTCCACTTT.

This clone showed up just a few times. The chain uses TRBV6-4 and TRBJ1-5; TRBD1 is a possible D gene (5 bases). The V and J ends lost 3 bases and 4 bases respectively, with 7 bases between them. The CDR3 runs 13 residues. Germline CDR1 is MRHNA and CDR2 is SNTAGT. CDR3 bases: TGTGCCAGCAGTGAGTCAGGGAATCAGCCCCAGCATTTT. This sequence encodes CASSESGNQPQHF.

J is TRBJ2-7 and V is TRBV7-9; TRBD2 agrees at 8 bases. Germline V gene sequence: CDR1 SEHNR, CDR2 FQNEAQ (reference sequence). V was clipped by 5 bases and J by 2 bases; unmatched bases: 5. This CDR3 is 14 amino acids long. The CDR3 loop reads CASSPRGGAYEQYF. The CDR3, as DNA: TGTGCCAGCAGCCCCCGGGGGGGTGCCTACGAGCAGTACTTC.

The rearrangement joins TRBV28 to TRBJ1-5, with D possibly being TRBD1 (5 bases). The V and J ends lost 6 bases and 5 bases respectively, with 20 bases between them. The CDR3 has 16 residues. From germline, CDR1 is MDHEN and CDR2 SYDVKM. The CDR3 DNA reads TGTGCCAGCAGCCTAGCCGGGGGTGGCAGGGATCAGCCCCAGCATTTT. Its protein is CASSLAGGGRDQPQHF.

The J gene is TRBJ2-7, the V gene TRBV28; possible D gene TRBD1, 5 bases. Germline V gene data show CDR1 as MDHEN and CDR2 as SYDVKM. This CDR3 contains 14 residues. V lost 7 bases to trimming and J lost 1 base, with 14 bases between them. CDR3 sequence reads: CASIGASQSYEQYF. The CDR3 DNA follows: TGTGCCAGCATAGGGGCCTCACAGTCCTACGAGCAGTACTTC.

This clone was counted a few times. The chain joins TRBV6-4 to TRBJ1-2; D might be TRBD1 (5 bases). This CDR3 is 12 amino acids long. CDR1 is MRHNA and CDR2 is SNTAGT in the germline V gene. Trimming removed 2 bases at V and 8 bases at J, with 9 bases between. The CDR3 spells CASSDRGIGYTF. The CDR3 nucleotides read TGTGCCAGCAGTGACAGGGGAATAGGCTACACCTTC.

CDR3 loop: CASSLSAGDDYGYTF. CDR3 nucleotide sequence: TGTGCCAGCAGCTTGTCCGCGGGGGACGACTATGGCTACACCTTC. The chain carries TRBV5-6 and TRBJ1-2; D might be TRBD1 (5 bases). Between the trimmed V and J ends, which lost 1 base and 3 bases, there was a span of 13 bases. The CDR3 is 15 amino acids. Per germline, CDR1 SGHDT and CDR2 YYEEEE. Full variable domain (remainder filled in from reference TRBV5-6 and TRBJ1-2): DAGVTQSPTHLIKTRGQQVTLRCSPKSGHDTVSWYQQALGQGPQFIFQYYEEEERQRGNFPDRFSGHQFPNYSSELNVNALLLGDSALYLCASSLSAGDDYGYTFGSGTRLTVV.

The J gene is TRBJ1-4, the V gene TRBV15, with unresolved D. Per germline, CDR1 LNHNV and CDR2 YYDKDF (reference sequence). V was pared by 3 bases and J by 10 bases, with 15 bases between. The CDR3 sequence is 14 residues long. As DNA, the CDR3 is TGTGCCACCAGCAGGTCTTTCGACCGGGTAAAACTGTTTTTT. Protein sequence: CATSRSFDRVKLFF.

This clone was observed a single time. The J gene is TRBJ1-2, the V gene TRBV7-2; 10 bases line up with TRBD1. After removal of 1 base from V and 6 bases from J, the junction contained 5 bases not matched to a gene. The CDR3 totals 15 residues. Germline V gene lookup returns CDR1 SGHTA and CDR2 FQGNSA. The CDR3 spells CASSLEGQGWDGYTF. CDR3 DNA: TGTGCCAGCAGCTTAGAGGGACAGGGGTGGGATGGCTACACCTTC.

The chain recombines TRBV7-2 with TRBJ1-5; 7 bases align to TRBD1. V was clipped by 2 bases and J by 7 bases; unmatched bases: 2. Per the germline V gene, CDR1 is SGHTA and CDR2 is FQGNSA. CDR3 length: 13 amino acids. The CDR3: CASSLQGDQPQHF. Here the CDR3 DNA reads TGTGCCAGCAGCTTACAGGGGGACCAGCCCCAGCATTTT.

This chain joins TRBV9 and TRBJ1-2; the D gene is possibly TRBD1 (6 bases). V was shortened by 4 bases and J by 7 bases, with 20 bases between the two germline ends. The CDR3 length is 15 residues. Germline-derived CDR1 and CDR2 are SGDLS and YYNGEE. The chain's CDR3 is CASSSGTPRTLGYTF. As DNA, the CDR3 is TGTGCCAGCAGCTCCGGGACACCGAGAACTCTTGGCTACACCTTC. Full variable domain (remainder filled in from reference TRBV9 and TRBJ1-2): DSGVTQTPKHLITATGQRVTLRCSPRSGDLSVYWYQQSLDQGLQFLIQYYNGEERAKGNILERFSAQQFPDLHSELNLSSLELGDSALYFCASSSGTPRTLGYTFGSGTRLTVV.

This clone was seen only a few times. The rearrangement joins TRBV10-3 to TRBJ1-1; 7 bases agree with TRBD1. The CDR3 covers 15 residues. Germline V CDR1 and CDR2: ENHRY, SYGVKD. V lost 2 bases to trimming and J lost 1 base; unmatched junction nucleotides: 4. The CDR3 loop reads CAISEGTARNTEAFF. The CDR3, as DNA: TGTGCCATCAGTGAGGGGACAGCTAGGAACACTGAAGCTTTCTTT.

The chain has TRBV7-2 and TRBJ2-1; TRBD2 aligns across 14 bases. With 2 bases clipped from V and 4 bases from J, the junction kept 7 bases outside the gene matches. CDR1 is SGHTA and CDR2 is FQGNSA in the germline V gene. This CDR3 has 18 residues. CDR3 nucleotides: TGTGCCAGCAGCTTAAGCCGACTAGCGGGGGGGCGATACAATGAGCAGTTCTTC. It translates to CASSLSRLAGGRYNEQFF.

CDR3 sequence: CASSPRDRNTGELFF. CDR3 bases: TGTGCCAGTAGTCCACGGGACAGGAACACCGGGGAGCTGTTTTTT. The chain couples TRBV19 to TRBJ2-2; 7 nucleotides align to TRBD1. Per germline, CDR1 LNHDA and CDR2 SQIVND (reference sequence). Trimming at V came to 5 bases and at J to 1 base, leaving 4 bases not matched to a gene. There are 15 residues in the CDR3.

This clone was seen once. CDR3 sequence: CASRGTTLAKNIQYF. DNA for the CDR3: TGTGCCAGCAGGGGGACTACCCTAGCCAAAAACATTCAGTACTTC. The genes are TRBV2 and TRBJ2-4; 7 bases fit TRBD2. Germline trimming cut 6 bases from V and 0 bases from J; bases unmatched to any gene: 5. This CDR3 is 15 amino acids long. CDR1 and CDR2 (germline): SNHLY, FYNNEI.

The V gene is TRBV18, the J gene TRBJ2-7; TRBD2 matches 8 bases. Trimming cost V 0 bases and J 5 bases; bases outside gene matches: 6. The CDR3 consists of 15 residues. In germline, CDR1 is KGHSH, CDR2 LQKENI. CDR3 loop: CASSPPFLLADEQYF. Written as DNA, the CDR3 is TGTGCCAGCTCACCACCGTTCTTACTAGCGGACGAGCAGTACTTC.

The chain combines TRBV5-1 with TRBJ1-4; D uncertain. With 2 bases removed from V and 0 bases from J, the gap between germline ends came to 8 bases. Germline CDR1 SGHRS, CDR2 YFSETQ. The CDR3 consists of 15 residues. The CDR3 protein is CASSFFGATNEKLFF. CDR3 in DNA: TGCGCCAGCAGCTTCTTCGGGGCAACTAATGAAAAACTGTTTTTT.

The chain recombines TRBV5-1 with TRBJ2-7, with a possible D match to TRBD2 (6 bases). Germline-derived CDR1 and CDR2 are SGHRS and YFSETQ. The V and J ends lost 3 bases and 1 base respectively, with 14 bases between them. The CDR3 spans 15 residues. Here the CDR3 DNA reads TGCGCCAGCAGCTCCTCTAGCGCCCGATCCTACGAGCAGTACTTC. Amino acid sequence: CASSSSSARSYEQYF.

The CDR3 here is CASRRQEHRTDTQYF. CDR3 in DNA: TGTGCCAGCAGAAGACAGGAGCACCGCACAGATACGCAGTATTTT. The chain has TRBV6-5 and TRBJ2-3; D might be TRBD1 (6 bases). The CDR3 loop spans 15 amino acids. Trimming removed 6 bases from V and 1 base from J, with 14 bases in between. Per germline, CDR1 MNHEY and CDR2 SVGAGI.